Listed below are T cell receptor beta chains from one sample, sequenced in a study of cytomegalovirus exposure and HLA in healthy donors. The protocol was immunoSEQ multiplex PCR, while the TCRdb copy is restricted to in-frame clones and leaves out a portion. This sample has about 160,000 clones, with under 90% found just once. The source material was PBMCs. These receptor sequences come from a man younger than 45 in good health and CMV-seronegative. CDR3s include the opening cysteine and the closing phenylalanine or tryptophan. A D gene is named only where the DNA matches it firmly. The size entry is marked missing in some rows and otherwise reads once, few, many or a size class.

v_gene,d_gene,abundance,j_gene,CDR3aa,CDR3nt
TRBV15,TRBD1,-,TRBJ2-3,CATSRGPDRVSTDTQYF,TGTGCCACCAGCAGAGGGCCGGACAGGGTTTCCACAGATACGCAGTATTTT
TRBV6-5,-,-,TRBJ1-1,CASSYSGTFTEAFF,TGTGCCAGCAGTTACTCTGGGACATTCACTGAAGCTTTCTTT
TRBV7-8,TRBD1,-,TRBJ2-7,CASSLALFGQAYEQYF,TGTGCCAGCAGCTTAGCGCTCTTCGGACAGGCCTACGAGCAGTACTTC
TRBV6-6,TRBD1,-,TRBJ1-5,CASRRGQGIRQPQHF,TGTGCCAGCAGGCGGGGACAGGGGATTCGTCAGCCCCAGCATTTT
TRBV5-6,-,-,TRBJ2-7,CASSSGIEQYF,TGTGCCAGCAGCTCGGGTATCGAGCAGTACTTC
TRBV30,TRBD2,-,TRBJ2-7,CAWSGISGNSYEQYF,TGTGCCTGGAGTGGGATTAGCGGGAACTCCTACGAGCAGTACTTC
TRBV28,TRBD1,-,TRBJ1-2,CASSPHGGGVGYTF,TGTGCCAGCAGTCCCCATGGAGGGGGCGTCGGCTACACCTTC
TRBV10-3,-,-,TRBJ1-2,CAISEPQGKAAGYTF,TGTGCCATCAGTGAACCACAGGGCAAAGCGGCTGGCTACACCTTC
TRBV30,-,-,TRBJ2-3,CAWSYAADTQYF,TGTGCCTGGAGTTATGCGGCAGATACGCAGTATTTT
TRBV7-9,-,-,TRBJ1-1,CASSLAAGPREAFF,TGTGCCAGCAGCTTAGCGGCAGGCCCCCGTGAAGCTTTCTTT
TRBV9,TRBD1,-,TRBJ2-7,CASSRRTGSYEQYF,TGTGCCAGTAGCCGTAGGACAGGCTCCTACGAGCAGTACTTC
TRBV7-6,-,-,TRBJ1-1,CASSSGVRTEAFF,TGTGCCAGCAGTTCAGGGGTGCGGACTGAAGCTTTCTTT
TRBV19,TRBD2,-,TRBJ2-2,CASSIGLAGGLAGELFF,TGTGCCAGTAGTATAGGACTAGCGGGGGGCCTAGCCGGGGAGCTGTTTTTT
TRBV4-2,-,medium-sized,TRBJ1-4,CASSKRRGYNEKLFF,TGTGCCAGCAGCAAAAGGAGGGGCTATAATGAAAAACTGTTTTTT
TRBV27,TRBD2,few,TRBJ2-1,CASSFRLAAFYSEQFF,TGTGCCAGCAGTTTCCGACTAGCGGCATTCTACAGTGAGCAGTTCTTC
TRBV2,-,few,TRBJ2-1,CASTRGPNEQFF,TGTGCCAGCACCCGCGGGCCCAATGAGCAGTTCTTC
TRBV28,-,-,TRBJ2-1,CASIPRQVSTSYNEQFF,TGTGCCAGCATCCCCAGACAGGTATCGACCTCCTACAATGAGCAGTTCTTC
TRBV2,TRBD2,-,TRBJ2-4,CASSSFAGGGAGGNIQYF,TGTGCCAGCAGCTCCTTCGCGGGCGGGGGGGCCGGGGGAAACATTCAGTACTTC
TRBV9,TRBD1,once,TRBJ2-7,CASSGGTGVSYEQYF,TGTGCCAGCAGCGGAGGGACAGGGGTTTCCTACGAGCAGTACTTC
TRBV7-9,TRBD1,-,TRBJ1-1,CSSSLTGVNTEAFF,TGTTCCAGCAGCTTAACAGGGGTGAACACTGAAGCTTTCTTT
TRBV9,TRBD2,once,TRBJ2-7,CASSPTSAGGYEQYF,TGTGCCAGCAGCCCCACGAGCGCGGGAGGGTACGAGCAGTACTTC
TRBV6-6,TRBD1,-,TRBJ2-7,CASSGTGGWPYEQYF,TGTGCCAGCAGTGGGACAGGTGGTTGGCCCTACGAGCAGTACTTC
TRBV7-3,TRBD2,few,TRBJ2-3,CASSLGGLAGATDTQYF,TGTGCCAGCAGCTTGGGGGGTCTAGCGGGGGCCACAGATACGCAGTATTTT
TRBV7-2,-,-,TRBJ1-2,CASRLSGIYGYTF,TGTGCCAGCAGACTTTCCGGGATCTATGGCTACACCTTC
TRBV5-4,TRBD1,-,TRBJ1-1,CASSLGQDTEAFF,TGTGCCAGCAGCTTAGGACAGGACACTGAAGCTTTCTTT
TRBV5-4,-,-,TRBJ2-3,CASSLDGGPRTDTQYF,TGTGCCAGCAGCTTGGACGGGGGGCCTAGAACAGATACGCAGTATTTT
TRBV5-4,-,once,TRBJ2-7,CASSFQGKDEQYF,TGTGCCAGCAGCTTTCAGGGAAAGGACGAGCAGTACTTC
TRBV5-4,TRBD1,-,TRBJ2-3,CASSLEVGGQGAQYF,TGTGCCAGCAGCTTGGAGGTTGGGGGTCAGGGGGCGCAGTATTTT
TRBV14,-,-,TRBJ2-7,CASSQEKAEAYEQYF,TGTGCCAGCAGCCAAGAAAAGGCGGAGGCCTACGAGCAGTACTTC
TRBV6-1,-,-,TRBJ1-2,CASKESTGHYGYTF,TGTGCCAGCAAGGAAAGCACAGGACACTATGGCTACACCTTC
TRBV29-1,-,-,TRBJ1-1,CSVDLTAIGYAFF,TGCAGCGTTGATCTGACAGCTATTGGATACGCTTTCTTT